These 21 T cell receptor beta chains were all obtained from the same sample, sequenced in a study of graft-versus-host responses after intestinal transplantation. Sequencing used immunoSEQ multiplex PCR; TCRdb keeps in-frame clones, though not all of them. The table records about 45,000 clones, about 91% of them present only once. The sample here was PBMCs, taken 524 days after transplant. These receptor sequences come from a human patient who received an intestinal transplant, so some T cells may come from the graft donor.

This clone is a singleton in its sample. This rearrangement joins TRBV4-3 to TRBJ1-2; 7 positions agree with TRBD1. CDR1 is LGHNA and CDR2 is YSLEER in the germline V gene. The CDR3 runs to 16 residues. The V and J ends lost 1 base and 4 bases, in that order; junction bases with no gene match: 9. The CDR3 coding sequence is TGCGCCAGCAGCCAAGTGCACAGGGGAGCCGGCTATGGCTACACCTTC. It codes for CASSQVHRGAGYGYTF.

This chain uses TRBV5-1 with TRBJ2-3; 7 positions agree with TRBD2. From germline, CDR1 is SGHRS and CDR2 YFSETQ. CDR3 length: 16 residues. J gave up 3 bases and V 3 bases, and 10 bases lay outside the gene matches. CDR3 residues: CASSYPTSPVTDTQYF. CDR3 nucleotide sequence: TGCGCCAGCAGCTACCCGACTAGCCCGGTGACAGATACGCAGTATTTT. The full variable domain, with the rest looked up from reference TRBV5-1 and TRBJ2-3, is KAGVTQTPRYLIKTRGQQVTLSCSPISGHRSVSWYQQTPGQGLQFLFEYFSETQRNKGNFPGRFSGRQFSNSRSEMNVSTLELGDSALYLCASSYPTSPVTDTQYFGPGTRLTVL.

This rearrangement joins TRBV28 to TRBJ1-1; D is uncertain. Germline CDR1 is MDHEN and CDR2 is SYDVKM. V gave up 5 bases and J gave up 5 bases, with 15 bases separating them. The CDR3 has 14 amino acids. This CDR3 is CASSPPVAGTEAFF. Written as DNA, the CDR3 is TGTGCCAGCAGTCCGCCGGTTGCGGGGACTGAAGCTTTCTTT.

V and J are TRBV7-9 and TRBJ2-1, with D perhaps TRBD1 (5 bases). Trimming stripped 4 bases from V and 8 bases from J, with 12 bases between. Germline assignment: CDR1 SEHNR and CDR2 FQNEAQ (reference sequence). The CDR3 loop spans 13 amino acids. This chain's CDR3 is CASSSPWGHEQFF. The CDR3 region has the DNA TGTGCCAGCAGCTCCCCCTGGGGCCATGAGCAGTTCTTC.

In nucleotides, the CDR3 is TGTGCCAGCAGCACGTGGACAGGGAGAGGTTATGGCTACACCTTC. Protein product: CASSTWTGRGYGYTF. The chain has TRBV5-6 and TRBJ1-2; TRBD1 agrees at 8 bases. The CDR3 sequence is 15 residues long. After removal of 4 bases from V and 5 bases from J, the junction contained 10 bases not matched to a gene. Germline CDR1 and CDR2: SGHDT and YYEEEE.

The gene calls are TRBV5-6 and TRBJ2-1; the D call may be TRBD1 or TRBD2 (9 bases each). The CDR3 runs to 18 residues. The ends were cut back, 4 bases at V and 5 bases at J, with 25 bases in the middle. Looked up from germline, CDR1 is SGHDT and CDR2 is YYEEEE. Here the CDR3 DNA reads TGTGCCAGCAGCCTAGCGGGACAGGGCACTTGGCCCCACAATGAGCAGTTCTTC. It translates to CASSLAGQGTWPHNEQFF.

This chain connects TRBV5-6 to TRBJ1-5; D is ambiguous. This CDR3 contains 12 residues. Germline assignment: CDR1 SGHDT and CDR2 YYEEEE. Trimming pared 2 bases from V and 3 bases from J, leaving 3 bases between. In DNA form, the CDR3 reads TGTGCCAGCAGCTTTAACAATCAGCCCCAGCATTTT. Its translation is CASSFNNQPQHF.

The chain couples TRBV4-1 to TRBJ2-7, with 10 positions matching TRBD2. Unmatched junction bases numbered 3, after V lost 1 base and J lost 0 bases. CDR1 and CDR2 from the germline V gene are MGHRA and YSYEKL. The CDR3 contains 16 residues. CDR3 bases: TGCGCCAGCAGCCAAGGCCTAGCGGGAGCCTCCTACGAGCAGTACTTC. Translating it yields CASSQGLAGASYEQYF.

This chain joins TRBV15 and TRBJ2-5; TRBD2 agrees at 9 bases. In germline, CDR1 is LNHNV, CDR2 YYDKDF (reference sequence). V was pared by 1 base and J by 5 bases, with 11 bases of the junction left unmatched. The CDR3 loop spans 17 amino acids. CDR3: CATSRVLAGLKRETQYF. DNA for the CDR3: TGTGCCACCAGCAGAGTGCTAGCGGGACTTAAAAGGGAGACCCAGTACTTC.

CDR3 protein: CASSLDPSYEQYF. The CDR3 DNA follows: TGTGCCAGCAGCTTAGACCCGTCCTACGAGCAGTACTTC. The J gene is TRBJ2-7, the V gene TRBV7-3, with D uncertain. Germline V CDR1 and CDR2: SGHTA, FQGTGA. V was cut by 2 bases and J by 1 base, with 6 bases left in between. This CDR3 is built from 13 residues.

The gene calls are TRBV19 and TRBJ1-5; the D gene is possibly TRBD1 (5 bases). The CDR3 loop spans 15 amino acids. The ends were cut back, 5 bases at V and 2 bases at J, with 13 bases in the middle. The germline CDR1 and CDR2 sequences are LNHDA and SQIVND (reference sequence). CDR3 nucleotide sequence: TGTGCCAGTAGTTTGGCGGGGGGGGGCAATCAGCCCCAGCATTTT. Translating gives CASSLAGGGNQPQHF.

This chain connects TRBV7-3 to TRBJ2-1, with D perhaps TRBD2 (6 bases). The CDR3 contains 16 residues. V lost 0 bases and J lost 3, with 12 bases in between. The germline CDR1 and CDR2 sequences are SGHTA and FQGTGA. In DNA form, the CDR3 reads TGTGCCAGCAGCTTAACGGGTCCTAGCGTCTACAATGAGCAGTTCTTC. It encodes CASSLTGPSVYNEQFF.

The rearrangement uses TRBV7-3 and TRBJ2-1; D is unclear. The CDR3 is 18 residues long. The V gene's germline CDR1 is SGHTA and CDR2 FQGTGA. V lost 6 bases and J lost 2, with 23 bases in between. As DNA, the CDR3 is TGTGCCAGCAGATGGCTTACCGGGCGAAAACCTACCTACAATGAGCAGTTCTTC. Translation gives CASRWLTGRKPTYNEQFF.

The chain couples TRBV2 to TRBJ1-4; the match to TRBD1 covers 9 bases. This CDR3 is 14 amino acids long. From germline, CDR1 is SNHLY and CDR2 FYNNEI. Losses at the gene ends were 7 bases for V and 7 bases for J; bases not matched to a gene: 7. CDR3 sequence (DNA): TGTGCCAGCAATTCCGGGACAGGGAGTGAAAAACTGTTTTTT. This encodes CASNSGTGSEKLFF.

This rearrangement joins TRBV6-5 to TRBJ1-2, with D unclear. V was cut by 4 bases and J by 8 bases, with 20 bases left in between. This CDR3 has 15 amino acids. Germline loops: CDR1 MNHEY, CDR2 SVGAGI. CDR3 in amino acids: CASSSGGGLARGYTF. The CDR3 DNA reads as TGTGCCAGCAGTTCCGGAGGCGGACTCGCGAGGGGCTACACCTTC.

This clone was recorded once. The gene calls are TRBV7-8 and TRBJ2-4; D possibly matches TRBD1 or TRBD2 (5 bases each). CDR1 and CDR2 from the germline V gene are SGHVS and FQNEAQ. V was trimmed by 1 base and J by 6 bases, leaving 13 bases between them. The CDR3 is 15 residues long. CDR3 DNA: TGTGCCAGCAGCTTAGAAGCCGGGACGCTAAACATTCAGTACTTC. This sequence encodes CASSLEAGTLNIQYF.

This clone was observed once. The J gene is TRBJ1-6, the V gene TRBV5-1; 8 bases fit TRBD1. This CDR3 contains 14 residues. J was trimmed by 10 bases and V by 2 bases; bases with no gene match: 5. The germline CDR1 and CDR2 sequences are SGHRS and YFSETQ. CDR3 region: CASSLKTGASPLHF. Written as DNA, the CDR3 is TGCGCCAGCAGCTTAAAGACAGGGGCATCACCCCTCCACTTT.

The chain combines TRBV7-2 with TRBJ2-3, with a tentative D call TRBD2 (6 bases). Trimming took off 0 bases at V and 3 bases at J, with 19 bases between the two ends. CDR1 and CDR2 from the germline V gene are SGHTA and FQGNSA. This CDR3 spans 18 amino acids. The CDR3 is CASSLATAGAGSTDTQYF. CDR3 sequence (DNA): TGTGCCAGCAGCTTAGCCACCGCCGGGGCGGGGAGTACAGATACGCAGTATTTT.

This clone was observed a single time. The chain employs TRBV7-2 and TRBJ1-1; a weak D match, TRBD1 (5 bases). Trimming stripped 3 bases from V and 5 bases from J, with 19 bases between. Looked up from germline, CDR1 is SGHTA and CDR2 is FQGNSA. The CDR3 loop spans 16 amino acids. The CDR3 spells CASSLKRTIGGTEAFF. Written as DNA, the CDR3 is TGTGCCAGCAGCTTGAAAAGGACAATCGGAGGTACTGAAGCTTTCTTT.

V and J are TRBV29-1 and TRBJ2-1, with D perhaps being TRBD1 or TRBD2 (5 bases each). Germline V gene data show CDR1 as SQVTM and CDR2 as ANQGSEA. This CDR3 comprises 13 residues. V lost 3 bases, J lost 8 bases, and 14 bases lay in between. This CDR3 reads CSVDSRESDEQFF. The CDR3 DNA reads TGCAGCGTTGATTCCAGGGAGAGCGATGAGCAGTTCTTC.

The rearrangement joins TRBV19 to TRBJ2-1; 8 bases agree with TRBD2. The CDR3 sequence is 15 residues long. V was clipped by 6 bases and J by 4 bases; unmatched bases: 8. The germline V gene encodes CDR1 LNHDA and CDR2 SQIVND (reference sequence). In nucleotides, the CDR3 is TGTGCCAGTAGGATTAGCGGGACCAGGTACAATGAGCAGTTCTTC. Protein product: CASRISGTRYNEQFF.